There are a few counts of the clone carrying this T cell receptor beta chain. Its antigen is currently unknown. This specimen belongs to a study of T cell repertoires in cytomegalovirus infection. Trimming stripped 2 bases from V and 1 base from J, with 8 bases between. Germline CDR1 reads ENHRY; CDR2 reads SYGVKD. The CDR3 length is 14 residues. Each CDR3 protein gets one entry after TCRdb re-called the reads with MiXCR. Among 100,000 to 150,000 distinct CDR3 sequences, 32% were seen once, and the ten largest hold 58%. The rearrangement links TRBV10-3 to TRBJ1-1, with D unclear. This specimen consisted of CD8+ T cells from cultured PBMCs, obtained from culture after CMV antigen stimulation. This clonotype was sampled from a human donor in good health (CMV status not recorded). Some clones in this sample may be carry-over from other donors' samples. The CDR3, as DNA: TGTGCCATCAGTGAGGCGGGATCGAACACTGAAGCTTTCTTT. This translates into CAISEAGSNTEAFF.